The present entry profiles one T cell receptor (beta chain) with its context. The data were obtained in a study of blood T cell repertoires in COVID-19. For the study at large: T cells, B-cell-depleted T cells, or PBMCs supplied cDNA or gDNA.

Methods used by the authors: Using reference gene primer amplification, nucleated cell counts were estimated. The protocol was immunoSEQ multiplex PCR, while the TCRdb copy is restricted to in-frame clones and leaves out a portion. V, J and clone size are taken as reported in that table, and D and trimming were inferred from the DNA itself. The sample has roughly 55,000 clones; around 77% are singletons. The source material was peripheral blood. The TCR comes from a man in his 60s with acute or convalescent COVID-19.

Here the CDR3 reads CASSQDHRVHSYNEQFF. The CDR3 DNA is TGCGCCAGCAGCCAAGATCACAGGGTCCACTCCTACAATGAGCAGTTCTTC. The chain employs TRBV4-1 and TRBJ2-1, with D tentatively TRBD1 (6 bases). The CDR3 contains 17 residues. The ends were cut back, 0 bases at V and 0 bases at J, with 12 bases in the middle. In germline, CDR1 is MGHRA, CDR2 YSYEKL.